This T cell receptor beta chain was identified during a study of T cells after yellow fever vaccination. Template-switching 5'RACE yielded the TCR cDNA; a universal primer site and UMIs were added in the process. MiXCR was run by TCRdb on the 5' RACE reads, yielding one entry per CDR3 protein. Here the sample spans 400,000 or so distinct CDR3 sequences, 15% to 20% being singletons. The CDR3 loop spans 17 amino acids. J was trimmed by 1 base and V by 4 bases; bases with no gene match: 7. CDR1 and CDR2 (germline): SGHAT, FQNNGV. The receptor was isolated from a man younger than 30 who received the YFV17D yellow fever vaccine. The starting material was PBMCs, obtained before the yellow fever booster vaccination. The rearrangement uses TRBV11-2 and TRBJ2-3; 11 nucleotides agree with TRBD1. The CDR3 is CASSSDRDRGGTDTQYF. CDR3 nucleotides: TGTGCCAGCAGCTCCGACCGGGACAGGGGGGGCACAGATACGCAGTATTTT.